The rows below give T cell receptor beta chains drawn from one sample of a study of T cells in Graves' hyperthyroidism and ophthalmopathy. TCRdb used MiXCR to reprocess the multiplex PCR reads, holding one entry per CDR3 protein. Among approximately 400,000 distinct CDR3 sequences, approximately 18% were seen once, and the ten largest hold over 35%. The source material was blood. The receptor set was obtained from a young man with Graves' ophthalmopathy. CDR3s include the opening cysteine and the closing phenylalanine or tryptophan. A D gene is named only where the DNA matches it firmly. Size values are once, few and many counts, or a class for expanded clones, and some rows have none.

clone_size | d_call | j_call | v_call | cdr3_nt | cdr3_aa
many | - | TRBJ2-5 | TRBV3-1 | TGTGCCAGCAACCATCGGACGAGTGGGGGTTCGGAGACCCAGTACTTC | CASNHRTSGGSETQYF
many | - | TRBJ2-5 | TRBV7-3 | TGTGCCAGCAGCCGGAAAGGGCCTACCTACGGGGAGACCCAGTACTTC | CASSRKGPTYGETQYF
- | - | TRBJ2-3 | TRBV3-1 | TGTGCCAGCAGCCTCTCCTCTCCGGGACTGGGGTCGGATACGCAGTATTTT | CASSLSSPGLGSDTQYF
many | TRBD2 | TRBJ2-7 | TRBV20-1 | TGCAGTGCTAGAGGGGGCGGGGGGGCCTCTGAAGCCGAGCAGTACTTC | CSARGGGGASEAEQYF
many | - | TRBJ1-2 | TRBV6-1 | TGTGCCAGCAGTTTGGGTACGGGGCAGGGTACGGGGTTTGGCTACACCTTC | CASSLGTGQGTGFGYTF
- | - | TRBJ2-7 | TRBV3-1 | TGTGCCAGCAGCCAAGGAAACGGCGAGCAGTACTTC | CASSQGNGEQYF
many | TRBD1 | TRBJ2-5 | TRBV29-1 | TGCAGCGTCGATAGGACAGGGGGGTATAGTGAGACCCAGTACTTC | CSVDRTGGYSETQYF
- | TRBD2 | TRBJ2-5 | TRBV7-8 | TGTGCCAGCAGCTTAGGGGGTGGCGGGGGGGTCCAAGAGACCCAGTACTTC | CASSLGGGGGVQETQYF
- | - | TRBJ2-7 | TRBV7-9 | TGTGCCAGCAGCTTAGACCACAGGGACGAGCAGTACTTC | CASSLDHRDEQYF
many | TRBD2 | TRBJ2-1 | TRBV24-1 | TGTGCCACTGGGCTCGGGGGGGTCTTCTACAATGAGCAGTTCTTC | CATGLGGVFYNEQFF
few | - | TRBJ2-6 | TRBV7-3 | TGTGCCAGCAGCGCCGGGACAGCCAACGTCCTGACTTTC | CASSAGTANVLTF
few | - | TRBJ1-2 | TRBV2 | TGTGCCAGCAGTGAATCGTCAGGCGTGGGCTACACCTTC | CASSESSGVGYTF
- | TRBD1 | TRBJ2-1 | TRBV7-3 | TGTGCCAGCAGCCCCCCGGGGACAGGGAGCAATGAGCAGTTCTTC | CASSPPGTGSNEQFF
few | - | TRBJ2-7 | TRBV6-1 | TGTGCCAGCAGTGAGTATGGGGGGCCCACCTACGAGCAGTACTTC | CASSEYGGPTYEQYF
many | - | TRBJ1-1 | TRBV27 | TGTGCCAGCACGACTCTGGACCCCACAGGTCTCCGGTGGGGCACTGAAGCTTTCTTT | CASTTLDPTGLRWGTEAFF
- | TRBD2 | TRBJ2-1 | TRBV7-9 | TGTGCCAGCAGTCGGGACTCTAGCGGGGTTTACAATGAGCAGTTCTTC | CASSRDSSGVYNEQFF
- | - | TRBJ2-6 | TRBV13 | TGTGCCAGCAGCTTCATACAGGGACCCTTCTCTGGGGCCAACGTCCTGACTTTC | CASSFIQGPFSGANVLTF
many | TRBD1 | TRBJ1-1 | TRBV12-5 | TGTGCTAGTGCCCTGGCCCTGACAGGGGTAGTAGTATCGAACACTGAAGCTTTCTTT | CASALALTGVVVSNTEAFF
many | TRBD1 | TRBJ1-5 | TRBV20-1 | TGCAGTGCTAGCCTACAGGGGACGGCTAATCAGCCCCAGCATTTT | CSASLQGTANQPQHF
few | - | TRBJ2-7 | TRBV19 | TGTGCCAGTAGTAATCCGCGGTGGGACTCCTGGAACGAGCAGTACTTC | CASSNPRWDSWNEQYF
- | TRBD1 | TRBJ2-7 | TRBV3-1 | TGTGCCAGCAGCCAAGACCCCGGACAGGCATCCTACGAGCAGTACTTC | CASSQDPGQASYEQYF
many | TRBD1 | TRBJ1-1 | TRBV5-6 | TGTGCCAGCAGCTTGTGGACAGGGGGCACTGAAGCTTTCTTT | CASSLWTGGTEAFF
many | - | TRBJ1-2 | TRBV5-1 | TGCGCCATCCAGTCATACTATGGCTACACCTTC | CAIQSYYGYTF
- | TRBD2 | TRBJ2-1 | TRBV9 | TGTGCCAGCAGCGTAGCGGGACTAGCGGGGGGGCCTGAGCAGTTCTTC | CASSVAGLAGGPEQFF
few | - | TRBJ1-3 | TRBV2 | TGTGCCAGCAGTGAGTGGACTGGAAACACCATATATTTT | CASSEWTGNTIYF
- | - | TRBJ1-4 | TRBV2 | TGTGCCAGCACCGGTTTCGAGGCCTCGGAAGAAAAACTGTTTTTT | CASTGFEASEEKLFF
many | - | TRBJ2-5 | TRBV29-1 | TGCAGCGTTGTAGTGGGGGGCGGTCTAGAAGAGACCCAGTACTTC | CSVVVGGGLEETQYF
- | - | TRBJ2-7 | TRBV19 | TGTGCCAGTAGTTCAGCGACTTCAGGCTACGAGCAGTACTTC | CASSSATSGYEQYF
- | - | TRBJ1-1 | TRBV19 | TGTGCCAGTAGTATAACCCCCGGCAGGGGAGCCACTGAAGCTTCCTTT | CASSITPGRGATEASF
many | TRBD1 | TRBJ1-5 | TRBV6-1 | TGTGCCAGCAGAAAAACAGGGGCGCCGTCCCAGCCCCAGCATTTT | CASRKTGAPSQPQHF
- | - | TRBJ2-1 | TRBV9 | TGTGCCAGCAGCGTAGGGTTGGGGGGACAGTACAGTGAGCAGTTCTTC | CASSVGLGGQYSEQFF
- | TRBD2 | TRBJ2-1 | TRBV20-1 | TGCAGTGCTAGAGGCCTCCTAGCGGGGAACTACAATGAGCAGTTCTTC | CSARGLLAGNYNEQFF
many | TRBD1 | TRBJ2-1 | TRBV6-1 | TGTGCCAGCAGTGAAGCGGGACAGGGATACAATGAGCAGTTCTTC | CASSEAGQGYNEQFF
- | - | TRBJ1-1 | TRBV10-1 | TGCGCCAGTACTCCGGACAGCGACACTGAAGCTTTCTTT | CASTPDSDTEAFF
few | TRBD1 | TRBJ1-2 | TRBV6-9 | TGTGCCAGCAGTTATGGACAGGAAAATGGCTACACCTTC | CASSYGQENGYTF
many | TRBD2 | TRBJ2-7 | TRBV6-1 | TGTGCCAGCAGTCGGGTCGGCGGGGGGGCGGCCGAGCAGTACTTC | CASSRVGGGAAEQYF
many | TRBD1 | TRBJ2-7 | TRBV27 | TGTGCCAGCAGTTCCTTACACGGGACAGCTCCCTACGAGCAGTACTTC | CASSSLHGTAPYEQYF
few | TRBD1 | TRBJ1-5 | TRBV24-1 | TGTGCCACCAGCAATGCGGAGACAGGGGACAATCAGCCCCAGCATTTT | CATSNAETGDNQPQHF
many | - | TRBJ1-2 | TRBV12-3/TRBV12-4 | TGTGCCAGCAGTTTACTGGCGGGGAACTATGGCTACACCTTC | CASSLLAGNYGYTF
many | - | TRBJ1-2 | TRBV7-3 | TGTGCCAGCAGCTCTTCGGGGGGCTATGGCTACACCTTC | CASSSSGGYGYTF
few | TRBD2 | TRBJ2-3 | TRBV20-1 | TGCAGTGCCCAGCTCGTGGCGGGGGGAGGCACAGATACGCAGTATTTT | CSAQLVAGGGTDTQYF
few | - | TRBJ2-7 | TRBV6-1 | TGTGCCAGCAGTTCCGGGCCGTACTACGAGCAGTACTTC | CASSSGPYYEQYF
many | - | TRBJ1-1 | TRBV5-1 | TGCGCCAGCAGCTTGTCTGGGTACACTGAAGCTTTCTTT | CASSLSGYTEAFF
- | TRBD1 | TRBJ2-1 | TRBV27 | TGTGCCAGCAGTTTAGGGGACAGGGTCCATGAGCAGTTCTTC | CASSLGDRVHEQFF
many | TRBD1 | TRBJ2-2 | TRBV24-1 | TGTGCCACCAGGGGTCAATACAGGGGTAACACCGGGGAGCTGTTTTTT | CATRGQYRGNTGELFF
- | - | TRBJ1-1 | TRBV7-9 | TGTGCCAGCAGCTTCAGGGAAGTCGGAGCTTTCTTT | CASSFREVGAFF